This T cell receptor (beta chain) was sequenced during a study of blood T cell repertoires in COVID-19. Study context: Samples taken during acute and convalescent COVID-19 were collected in the United States, Italy and Spain. T cells, B-cell-depleted T cells, or PBMCs provided the cDNA or gDNA that served as material.

The germline gives CDR1 LNHDA, CDR2 SQIVND (reference sequence). The CDR3 sequence is 14 residues long. Trimming cost V 3 bases and J 8 bases; bases outside gene matches: 6. The method was immunoSEQ multiplex PCR; TCRdb's version includes in-frame clones alone and lacks a portion of them. The data hold 35,000 to 50,000 clones, with 87% observed a single time. The clonotype was recovered from a man in his 60s with active COVID-19. This rearrangement joins TRBV19 to TRBJ1-2; 10 bases map to TRBD1. The material sequenced was peripheral blood. Here the CDR3 reads CASSIQGTGDGYTF. The CDR3 DNA reads TGTGCCAGTAGTATTCAAGGGACAGGGGACGGCTACACCTTC.